The 25 T cell receptor beta chains in this list originate from one sample, sequenced in a study of blood T cell repertoires in COVID-19. Assay: immunoSEQ multiplex PCR; the TCRdb copy retains only in-frame clones and omits some. Counted here are hundreds of thousands of clones, 88% occurring once; the ten biggest clones make up around 1.5%. The sample was peripheral blood. The receptors were sampled from a man older than 75 with acute or convalescent COVID-19.

This clone has a single count. The CDR3 DNA is TGTGCCAGCAGCTTGATACAGAACACCGGGGAGCTGTTTTTT. Translation gives CASSLIQNTGELFF. The gene calls are TRBV5-4 and TRBJ2-2; the D is unclear. The CDR3 sequence is 14 residues long. Germline lookup yields CDR1 SGHNT and CDR2 YYREEE (reference sequence). Between the trimmed V and J ends, which lost 1 base and 1 base, there was a span of 5 bases.

The chain uses TRBV25-1 and TRBJ1-2, with TRBD1 matching 9 bases. The CDR3 has 17 amino acids. CDR1 and CDR2 from the germline V gene are MGHDK and SYGVNS. The V and J ends lost 2 bases and 7 bases, in that order; junction bases with no gene match: 14. DNA of the CDR3: TGTGCCAGCAGTGAAGCAGGGACAGGGCCCAAGAAGGGTGGCTACACCTTC. It is translated as CASSEAGTGPKKGGYTF.

The CDR3 DNA follows: TGTGCCAGCAGCTACGGGATCTCAGAGACCCAGTACTTC. This translates into CASSYGISETQYF. The chain recombines TRBV7-2 with TRBJ2-5, with D perhaps TRBD2 (5 bases). Germline V gene data show CDR1 as SGHTA and CDR2 as FQGNSA. The CDR3 has 13 residues. Trimming removed 4 bases from V and 4 bases from J, with 10 bases in between.

The chain carries TRBV3-1 (or the pseudogene TRBV3-2) and TRBJ2-3; TRBD2 aligns across 13 bases. The length of the CDR3 is 17 residues. Per germline, CDR1 LGHDT and CDR2 YNNKEL (reference sequence). V shed 1 base, J shed 5 bases, and the junction held 6 bases outside the gene matches. CDR3 in DNA: TGTGCCAGCAGCCAAGGACTAGCGGGAGGCGGGGGAGATACGCAGTATTTT. Translation gives CASSQGLAGGGGDTQYF.

The genes are TRBV6-1 and TRBJ2-1, with a possible D match to TRBD2 (6 bases). This CDR3 is built from 14 residues. Per germline, CDR1 MNHNS and CDR2 SASEGT. With 3 bases removed from V and 2 bases from J, the gap between germline ends came to 8 bases. The CDR3 protein is CASSEWGAYNEQFF. The CDR3, as DNA: TGTGCCAGCAGTGAGTGGGGGGCCTACAATGAGCAGTTCTTC.

The sample holds one count of this clone. The chain recombines TRBV5-1 with TRBJ1-5, with 7 nucleotides matching TRBD1. Germline CDR1 SGHRS, CDR2 YFSETQ. The CDR3 runs 14 residues. The V and J ends lost 0 bases and 5 bases, in that order; junction bases with no gene match: 2. The CDR3 DNA sequence: TGCGCCAGCAGCTTGGTAGGGGGCTATCAGCCCCAGCATTTT. Translating gives CASSLVGGYQPQHF.

This clone was observed a single time. V gene TRBV6-2 or TRBV6-3 combines with J gene TRBJ2-3, with TRBD2 matching over 10 bases. This CDR3 is 16 amino acids long. V dropped 7 bases and J dropped 2; count of bases not matched to a gene: 9. Germline CDR1 is MNHEY and CDR2 is SVGEGT. CDR3: CASTPRTSGSTDTQYF. The CDR3 region has the DNA TGTGCCAGCACCCCGAGGACTAGCGGATCCACAGATACGCAGTATTTT.

The chain recombines TRBV4-2 with TRBJ1-6, with D possibly matching TRBD1 (6 bases). Per the germline V gene, CDR1 is LGHNA and CDR2 is YNFKEQ. This CDR3 is 15 amino acids long. Trimming shortened V by 3 bases and J by 9 bases, and 15 bases separated the two germline ends. This CDR3 is CASSQTGPRASPLHF. DNA for the CDR3: TGTGCCAGCAGCCAGACAGGCCCTAGGGCTTCACCCCTCCACTTT.

The chain is built from TRBV5-4 and TRBJ1-1, with D perhaps matching TRBD1 (6 bases). The ends were cut back, 1 base at V and 3 bases at J, with 10 bases in the middle. CDR1 and CDR2 from the germline V gene are SGHNT and YYREEE (reference sequence). CDR3 length: 14 amino acids. The CDR3: CASSLTGRDTEAFF. Written as DNA, the CDR3 is TGTGCCAGCAGCTTGACAGGGAGAGACACTGAAGCTTTCTTT.

V is TRBV6-2 or TRBV6-3 and J is TRBJ2-7, with TRBD1 matching over 7 bases. Germline lookup yields CDR1 MNHEY and CDR2 SVGEGT. The CDR3 runs to 15 residues. V lost 2 bases to trimming and J lost 3 bases; unmatched junction nucleotides: 7. Here the CDR3 DNA reads TGTGCCAGCAGTTACCCGGACAGGATACTCTACGAGCAGTACTTC. It is translated as CASSYPDRILYEQYF.

This clone was recorded only once. The same CDR3 is also encoded by other DNA sequences in this sample. This rearrangement joins TRBV3-1 (or the pseudogene TRBV3-2) to TRBJ2-7; 14 positions match TRBD2. V lost 3 bases, J lost 3 bases, and 1 base stayed unmatched. This CDR3 is built from 15 residues. Germline values: CDR1 LGHDT, CDR2 YNNKEL (reference sequence). The CDR3 here is CASSQGLAGVYEQYF. CDR3 DNA sequence: TGTGCCAGCAGCCAGGGACTAGCGGGGGTCTACGAGCAGTACTTC.

The chain combines TRBV5-6 with TRBJ1-5; perhaps TRBD1 as D (6 bases). Trimming shortened V by 4 bases and J by 3 bases, and 11 bases separated the two germline ends. Germline values: CDR1 SGHDT, CDR2 YYEEEE. The CDR3 consists of 14 residues. For the CDR3, the DNA is TGTGCCAGCAGCATGACAGGCCTCAATCAGCCCCAGCATTTT. Translated, it gives CASSMTGLNQPQHF.

The J gene is TRBJ1-6, the V gene TRBV4-2; D is uncertain. Trimming removed 3 bases at V and 8 bases at J, with 11 bases between. Germline assignment: CDR1 LGHNA and CDR2 YNFKEQ. CDR3 size: 14 residues. The CDR3 reads CASSQADLDSPLHF. CDR3 bases: TGTGCCAGCAGCCAGGCAGATTTGGATTCACCCCTCCACTTT.

The V call is TRBV5-1, the J call TRBJ1-5; unclear D gene. V was pared by 2 bases and J by 4 bases, with 10 bases between. The CDR3 length is 14 residues. Germline CDR1 is SGHRS and CDR2 is YFSETQ. The CDR3 loop reads CASSLDYSNQPQHF. The CDR3, as DNA: TGCGCCAGCAGCTTAGATTACAGTAATCAGCCCCAGCATTTT.

The chain couples TRBV4-3 to TRBJ1-1; D may be TRBD1 (6 bases). The germline CDR1 and CDR2 sequences are LGHNA and YSLEER. The CDR3 spans 14 residues. With 4 bases removed from V and 1 base from J, the gap between germline ends came to 10 bases. Here the CDR3 DNA reads TGCGCCAGCAGCCTATCGACAGGGAACACTGAAGCTTTCTTT. Translating it yields CASSLSTGNTEAFF.

The rearrangement links TRBV19 to TRBJ2-3, with 12 bases matching TRBD1. CDR1 LNHDA and CDR2 SQIVND come from the germline V gene (reference sequence). Trimming took 5 bases from V and 6 from J; bases not matched to a gene: 9. The CDR3 runs 16 residues. CDR3 loop: CASSALRDRGQDTQYF. In DNA form, the CDR3 reads TGTGCCAGTAGTGCGCTCCGGGACAGGGGGCAGGATACGCAGTATTTT.

The chain recombines TRBV7-2 with TRBJ1-1, with 7 bases lining up with TRBD1. V gave up 5 bases and J gave up 0 bases; unmatched junction bases: 12. This CDR3 is 17 amino acids long. Germline assignment: CDR1 SGHTA and CDR2 FQGNSA. CDR3 sequence: CASSTGEIPVMNTEAFF. As DNA, the CDR3 is TGTGCCAGCAGCACAGGGGAAATTCCCGTGATGAACACTGAAGCTTTCTTT.

This chain connects TRBV2 to TRBJ1-2; no reliable D call. Germline V gives CDR1 SNHLY, CDR2 FYNNEI. The V end lost 3 bases, the J end lost 8 bases, and 19 bases lay between the germline ends. CDR3 size: 15 residues. Here the CDR3 DNA reads TGTGCCAGCAGTGACACCGCCACGGGTGTCGGGGGCTACACCTTC. Translating it yields CASSDTATGVGGYTF.

The chain is built from TRBV7-2 and TRBJ1-2, with 7 bases matching TRBD1. Trimming at V came to 5 bases and at J to 5 bases, leaving 17 bases not matched to a gene. The germline V gene has CDR1 SGHTA and CDR2 FQGNSA. The CDR3 contains 17 residues. CDR3 DNA sequence: TGTGCCAGCAGCGCCGCCGGGACAGCCCGATTATCTTATGGCTACACCTTC. Translation: CASSAAGTARLSYGYTF. The full variable domain, its missing parts supplied by reference TRBV7-2 and TRBJ1-2, is GAGVSQSPSNKVTEKGKDVELRCDPISGHTALYWYRQSLGQGLEFLIYFQGNSAPDKSGLPSDRFSAERTGGSVSTLTIQRTQQEDSAVYLCASSAAGTARLSYGYTFGSGTRLTVV.

The V and J genes are TRBV7-3 and TRBJ1-2; D perhaps matches TRBD1 (6 bases). The CDR3 consists of 15 residues. CDR1 and CDR2 (germline): SGHTA, FQGTGA. The V and J ends lost 5 bases and 8 bases respectively, with 21 bases between them. CDR3 loop: CASSLWGQGRRGYTF. CDR3 coding DNA: TGTGCCAGCAGCCTCTGGGGGCAGGGGCGAAGAGGCTACACCTTC.

A single count supports this clone. The same CDR3 also results from other DNA sequences found in this sample. The CDR3 sequence: CASSFEGVNTEAFF. As DNA, the CDR3 is TGCGCCAGCAGCTTTGAGGGAGTGAACACTGAAGCTTTCTTT. This chain links TRBV5-1 with TRBJ1-1, with D uncertain. Germline V gives CDR1 SGHRS, CDR2 YFSETQ. The V end was cut by 2 bases, the J end by 0 bases, with 8 bases between. The CDR3 is 14 amino acids.

As regards this clone: Within the sample, other DNA sequences also encode this same CDR3. The rearrangement links TRBV7-9 to TRBJ1-4, with 7 bases identical to TRBD1. J was trimmed by 0 bases and V by 4 bases; bases with no gene match: 2. Germline V gene data show CDR1 as SEHNR and CDR2 as FQNEAQ (reference sequence). CDR3 size: 15 residues. For the CDR3, the DNA is TGTGCCAGCAGCTGGACAGGTGCAACTAATGAAAAACTGTTTTTT. Its protein product is CASSWTGATNEKLFF. Variable domain in full (rest from reference TRBV7-9 and TRBJ1-4): DTGVSQNPRHKITKRGQNVTFRCDPISEHNRLYWYRQTLGQGPEFLTYFQNEAQLEKSRLLSDRFSAERPKGSFSTLEIQRTEQGDSAMYLCASSWTGATNEKLFFGSGTQLSVL.

This clone was found once. A read error may account for a junction end that differs from germline. The chain joins TRBV29-1 to TRBJ2-5; 7 bases match TRBD1. The germline CDR1 and CDR2 sequences are SQVTM and ANQGSEA. The CDR3 sequence is 14 residues long. The CDR3 DNA follows: TGCAGCGTGGAAGTGCAGGGGGAACAAGAGACCCAGTACTTC. It codes for CSVEVQGEQETQYF. Filled out from reference TRBV29-1 and TRBJ2-5, the complete variable domain reads SAVISQKPSRDICQRGTSLTIQCQVDSQVTMMFWYRQQPGQSLTLIATANQGSEATYESGFVIDKFPISRPNLTFSTLTVSNMSPEDSSIYLCSVEVQGEQETQYFGPGTRLLVL.

The chain employs TRBV5-1 and TRBJ1-2; 7 nucleotides line up with TRBD1. Germline V gene data show CDR1 as SGHRS and CDR2 as YFSETQ. After removal of 1 base from V and 2 bases from J, the junction contained 2 bases not matched to a gene. The CDR3 is 14 residues long. The CDR3 is CASSLMGQNYGYTF. CDR3 nucleotides: TGCGCCAGCAGCTTGATGGGACAGAACTATGGCTACACCTTC. Full variable domain (remainder filled in from reference TRBV5-1 and TRBJ1-2): KAGVTQTPRYLIKTRGQQVTLSCSPISGHRSVSWYQQTPGQGLQFLFEYFSETQRNKGNFPGRFSGRQFSNSRSEMNVSTLELGDSALYLCASSLMGQNYGYTFGSGTRLTVV.

V is TRBV6-1 and J is TRBJ1-6; TRBD1 aligns across 8 bases. Germline V CDR1 and CDR2: MNHNS, SASEGT. The CDR3 has 14 residues. V trimming: 6 bases; J trimming: 9 bases; junction bases outside the gene matches: 7. Here the CDR3 DNA reads TGTGCCAGCAGGAAGGGACAGGAGGGTTCACCCCTCCACTTT. The encoded protein is CASRKGQEGSPLHF.